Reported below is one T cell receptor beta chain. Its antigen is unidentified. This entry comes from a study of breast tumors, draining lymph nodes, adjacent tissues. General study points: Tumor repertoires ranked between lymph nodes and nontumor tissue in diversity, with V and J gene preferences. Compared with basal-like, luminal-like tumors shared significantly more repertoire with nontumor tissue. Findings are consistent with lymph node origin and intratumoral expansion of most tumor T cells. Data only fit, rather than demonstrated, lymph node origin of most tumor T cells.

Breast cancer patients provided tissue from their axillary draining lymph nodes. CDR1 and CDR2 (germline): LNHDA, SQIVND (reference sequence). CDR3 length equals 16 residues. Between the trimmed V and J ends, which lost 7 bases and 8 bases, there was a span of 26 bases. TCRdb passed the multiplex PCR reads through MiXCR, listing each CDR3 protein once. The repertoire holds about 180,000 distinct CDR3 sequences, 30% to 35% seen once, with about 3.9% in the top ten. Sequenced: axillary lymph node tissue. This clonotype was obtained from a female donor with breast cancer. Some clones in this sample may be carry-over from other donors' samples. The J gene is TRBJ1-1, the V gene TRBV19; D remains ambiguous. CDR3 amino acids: CASNKHGVGRLTEAFF. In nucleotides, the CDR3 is TGTGCCAGTAATAAACACGGGGTAGGTCGTTTGACGGAAGCTTTCTTT.